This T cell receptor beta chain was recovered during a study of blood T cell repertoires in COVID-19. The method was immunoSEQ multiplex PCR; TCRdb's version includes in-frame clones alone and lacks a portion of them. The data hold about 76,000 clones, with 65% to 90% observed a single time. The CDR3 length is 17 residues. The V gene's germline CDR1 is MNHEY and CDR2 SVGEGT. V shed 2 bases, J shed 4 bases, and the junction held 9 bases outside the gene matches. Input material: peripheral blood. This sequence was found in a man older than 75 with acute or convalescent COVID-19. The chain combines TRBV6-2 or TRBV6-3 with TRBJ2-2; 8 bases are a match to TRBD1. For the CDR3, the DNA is TGTGCCAGCAGTTACAAGGGGCAGGGGGCTAGCACCGGGGAGCTGTTTTTT. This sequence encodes CASSYKGQGASTGELFF.